A single sample gave rise to the 27 T cell receptor beta chains below, sequenced in a study of blood T cell repertoires in COVID-19. Some clones are missing from TCRdb's copy, which holds only in-frame ones; the method was immunoSEQ multiplex PCR. Among around 420,000 clones listed, roughly 90% were seen once. The sequencing sample was made of PBMCs or T cells enriched from blood (not recorded which). The receptors were sampled from a woman aged 35 to 49 with acute COVID-19.

V is TRBV19 and J is TRBJ1-5, with no clear D. The germline V and J ends were trimmed by 5 bases and 3 bases, with 8 bases remaining between them. The CDR3 extends over 13 amino acids. The germline V gene has CDR1 LNHDA and CDR2 SQIVND (reference sequence). The CDR3 here is CASSWSDNQPQHF. CDR3 coding DNA: TGTGCCAGTAGTTGGTCAGACAATCAGCCCCAGCATTTT.

V and J are TRBV30 and TRBJ2-3, with D hard to call. V lost 0 bases, J lost 4 bases, and 14 bases lay in between. Germline CDR1 GTSNPN, CDR2 SVGIG (reference sequence). CDR3 size: 15 residues. The CDR3 loop is CAWSVFPGFADTQYF. DNA of the CDR3: TGTGCCTGGAGTGTATTCCCCGGGTTTGCAGATACGCAGTATTTT.

The table lists this clone with a few counts. This rearrangement joins TRBV7-9 to TRBJ1-1; unclear D gene. Germline V CDR1 and CDR2: SEHNR, FQNEAQ (reference sequence). Trimming shortened V by 2 bases and J by 4 bases, and 11 bases separated the two germline ends. The CDR3 loop spans 14 amino acids. The CDR3 region has the DNA TGTGCCAGCAGCTTATCGGGAGAGGGCACTGAAGCTTTCTTT. Translation: CASSLSGEGTEAFF.

The V and J genes are TRBV7-9 and TRBJ2-7, with a tentative D call TRBD1 (6 bases). Germline-derived CDR1 and CDR2 are SEHNR and FQNEAQ (reference sequence). V lost 1 base and J lost 6, with 10 bases in between. The CDR3 is made up of 13 amino acids. The CDR3 region has the DNA TGTGCCAGCAGCTTAGTGGCAGGGGCCGAGCAGTACTTC. It is translated as CASSLVAGAEQYF.

V gene TRBV5-6 combines with J gene TRBJ2-5; D possibly corresponds to TRBD1 (6 bases). In germline, CDR1 is SGHDT, CDR2 YYEEEE. Trimming took off 0 bases at V and 2 bases at J, with 11 bases between the two ends. CDR3 length: 15 residues. CDR3 in amino acids: CASSLVGDTQETQYF. The CDR3 region has the DNA TGTGCCAGCAGCTTGGTGGGGGACACTCAAGAGACCCAGTACTTC.

This chain joins TRBV10-2 and TRBJ1-2; D gene unclear. The CDR3 is 14 residues long. Germline V gene sequence: CDR1 WSHSY, CDR2 SAAADI. V was clipped by 0 bases and J by 4 bases, with 9 bases between them. In DNA, the CDR3 is TGCGCCAGCAGTGAGTCGAGGGCGCCCTATGGCTACACCTTC. The encoded protein is CASSESRAPYGYTF.

The J gene is TRBJ2-2, the V gene TRBV13; TRBD1 is a possible D gene (6 bases). This CDR3 region has 14 residues. V was trimmed by 5 bases and J by 2 bases, leaving 9 bases between them. Germline lookup yields CDR1 PRHDT and CDR2 FYEKMQ (reference sequence). The CDR3 DNA sequence: TGTGCCAGCAGCCCAGGGACAAACACCGGGGAGCTGTTTTTT. It yields the protein CASSPGTNTGELFF.

The chain links TRBV5-1 to TRBJ2-7, with TRBD1 matching over 7 bases. The ends lost 0 bases at V and 0 bases at J; junction bases unmatched: 3. Looked up from germline, CDR1 is SGHRS and CDR2 is YFSETQ. The CDR3 spans 15 residues. CDR3 region: CASSLESGGSYEQYF. Written as DNA, the CDR3 is TGCGCCAGCAGCTTGGAGTCAGGGGGCTCCTACGAGCAGTACTTC.

V usage is TRBV30 and J usage is TRBJ1-2; no firm D call. Germline assignment: CDR1 GTSNPN and CDR2 SVGIG (reference sequence). V lost 0 bases, J lost 7 bases, and 12 bases lay in between. CDR3 length: 13 residues. In DNA, the CDR3 is TGTGCCTGGAGTGTACTGAGGCGCGGTGGCTACACCTTC. Amino acid sequence: CAWSVLRRGGYTF.

The chain recombines TRBV9 with TRBJ1-2; 8 bases align to TRBD1. The V and J ends lost 3 bases and 4 bases, in that order; junction bases with no gene match: 8. This CDR3 is 15 amino acids long. CDR1 and CDR2 (germline): SGDLS, YYNGEE. Here the CDR3 reads CASSGSQGAGYGYTF. The CDR3 DNA reads as TGTGCCAGCAGCGGGAGTCAGGGGGCGGGCTATGGCTACACCTTC. Together with reference TRBV9 and TRBJ1-2, the CDR3 gives the full variable domain: DSGVTQTPKHLITATGQRVTLRCSPRSGDLSVYWYQQSLDQGLQFLIQYYNGEERAKGNILERFSAQQFPDLHSELNLSSLELGDSALYFCASSGSQGAGYGYTFGSGTRLTVV.

The CDR3 region is CASSSGVPNYGYTF. For the CDR3, the DNA is TGTGCCAGCAGCTCAGGGGTCCCCAACTATGGCTACACCTTC. The rearrangement links TRBV5-4 to TRBJ1-2; D is possibly TRBD1 (6 bases). The CDR3 loop spans 14 amino acids. With 3 bases removed from V and 2 bases from J, the gap between germline ends came to 11 bases. Germline V gene lookup returns CDR1 SGHNT and CDR2 YYREEE (reference sequence).

This chain uses TRBV15 with TRBJ1-2, with 9 positions matching TRBD1. Germline lookup yields CDR1 LNHNV and CDR2 YYDKDF (reference sequence). V was pared by 5 bases and J by 6 bases, with 4 bases of the junction left unmatched. CDR3 length equals 13 residues. As DNA, the CDR3 is TGTGCCACCAGCTCGGGACAGGGTAATGGCTACACCTTC. Residues: CATSSGQGNGYTF.

V and J are TRBV9 and TRBJ2-3; tentative D call: TRBD2 (6 bases). Trimming took off 2 bases at V and 2 bases at J, with 12 bases between the two ends. Germline CDR1 SGDLS, CDR2 YYNGEE. CDR3 length: 15 residues. This CDR3 is CASSVWAGHTDTQYF. In DNA, the CDR3 is TGTGCCAGCAGCGTCTGGGCGGGGCACACAGATACGCAGTATTTT.

The J gene is TRBJ1-5, the V gene TRBV7-9, with a weak D call TRBD1 (6 bases). Trimming left V 2 bases short and J 0 bases short, with 8 bases between. This CDR3 comprises 15 residues. Germline CDR1 reads SEHNR; CDR2 reads FQNEAQ (reference sequence). CDR3 sequence: CASSLTGSSNQPQHF. The CDR3 DNA is TGTGCCAGCAGCTTAACAGGGTCTAGCAATCAGCCCCAGCATTTT.

This clone was recorded only once. The CDR3 is CASSLVAGLASEQFF. The DNA of the CDR3 is TGTGCCAGCAGCTTAGTTGCGGGACTAGCGTCTGAGCAGTTCTTC. The chain combines TRBV7-6 with TRBJ2-1, with 10 bases identical to TRBD2. This CDR3 is built from 15 residues. The trim removed 1 base at V and 9 bases at J, leaving 6 bases unmatched. The germline V gene encodes CDR1 SGHVS and CDR2 FNYEAQ.

The rearrangement joins TRBV2 to TRBJ2-2, with D perhaps matching TRBD2 (5 bases). Germline V gives CDR1 SNHLY, CDR2 FYNNEI. Trimming cost V 6 bases and J 7 bases, with 15 bases left between them. This CDR3 has 14 residues. CDR3 coding DNA: TGTGCCAGCAGGAGGGATTCGAAAATCGGGGAGCTGTTTTTT. Translating it yields CASRRDSKIGELFF.

This clone was counted only a few times. The chain links TRBV27 to TRBJ2-6; D is uncertain. CDR3 length: 13 residues. Germline-derived CDR1 and CDR2 are MNHEY and SMNVEV (reference sequence). The V gene lost 6 bases and the J gene lost 2 bases, with 5 bases spanning the gap. The CDR3 sequence is CASSQTGANVLTF. CDR3 coding DNA: TGTGCCAGCAGCCAAACTGGGGCCAACGTCCTGACTTTC.

This chain connects TRBV11-3 to TRBJ2-2, with 8 bases that match TRBD2. Germline lookup yields CDR1 SGHNT and CDR2 YENEEA. CDR3 size: 16 residues. V shed 5 bases and J 3 bases; nucleotides not matched to a gene: 8. The CDR3 region has the DNA TGTGCCAGCAGCCCGGACGGGGGGGATTACACCGGGGAGCTGTTTTTT. Its translation is CASSPDGGDYTGELFF.

The V call is TRBV27, the J call TRBJ1-6; 12 nucleotides match TRBD1. Germline-derived CDR1 and CDR2 are MNHEY and SMNVEV (reference sequence). This CDR3 comprises 15 residues. Trimming removed 5 bases from V and 10 bases from J; junction bases left unmatched: 6. CDR3 in amino acids: CASSDWDRGQSPLHF. CDR3 DNA sequence: TGTGCCAGCAGTGATTGGGACAGGGGGCAATCACCCCTCCACTTT.

V is TRBV4-1 and J is TRBJ2-2; 12 nucleotides match TRBD1. Per germline, CDR1 MGHRA and CDR2 YSYEKL. The CDR3 runs 18 residues. The J segment lost 2 bases and the V segment lost 3 bases, leaving 7 bases of the junction unmatched. The CDR3 spells CASSHGGTGGFNTGELFF. CDR3 in DNA: TGCGCCAGCAGCCATGGTGGGACAGGGGGCTTTAACACCGGGGAGCTGTTTTTT.

The chain recombines TRBV2 with TRBJ1-3, with D unresolved. Deletions cut 2 bases from V and 2 bases from J, with 10 bases between. Germline V lookup: CDR1 SNHLY, CDR2 FYNNEI. The CDR3 has 15 amino acids. The CDR3 nucleotides read TGTGCCAGCAGTGAATCCAGGAAGGCTGGAAACACCATATATTTT. Translation gives CASSESRKAGNTIYF.

In this sample, this clone turned up once. The V gene is TRBV3-1 (or the pseudogene TRBV3-2), the J gene TRBJ2-5; a possible D gene is TRBD2 (6 bases). This CDR3 contains 15 residues. In germline, CDR1 is LGHDT, CDR2 YNNKEL (reference sequence). V was trimmed by 0 bases and J by 5 bases, leaving 13 bases between them. The CDR3 region is CASSQDFGGKETQYF. The CDR3, as DNA: TGTGCCAGCAGCCAAGACTTTGGGGGGAAGGAGACCCAGTACTTC.

J is TRBJ2-1 and V is TRBV5-5; D possibly corresponds to TRBD2 (5 bases). Between the trimmed V and J ends, which lost 5 bases and 7 bases, there was a span of 10 bases. The CDR3 runs to 12 residues. CDR1 is SGHKS, CDR2 YYEKEE, per germline (reference sequence). The CDR3 sequence: CASRTGLNEQFF. In DNA form, the CDR3 reads TGTGCCAGCAGGACGGGGTTGAATGAGCAGTTCTTC.

In this sample, this clone turned up many times. Other nucleotide sequences in the sample specify the same CDR3. The V call is TRBV20-1, the J call TRBJ2-5; perhaps TRBD2 as D (5 bases). The V gene's germline CDR1 is DFQATT and CDR2 SNEGSKA (reference sequence). Trimming cost V 3 bases and J 3 bases, with 5 bases left between them. The CDR3 contains 11 residues. This CDR3 is CSASGEETQYF. DNA for the CDR3: TGCAGTGCTAGCGGGGAAGAGACCCAGTACTTC.

The rearrangement uses TRBV19 and TRBJ2-2, with TRBD2 identical over 11 bases. J was trimmed by 4 bases and V by 3 bases; bases with no gene match: 4. CDR3 size: 16 residues. Germline assignment: CDR1 LNHDA and CDR2 SQIVND (reference sequence). The CDR3 DNA is TGTGCCAGTAGTATGGGCCTAGCGGGGGGCACCGGGGAGCTGTTTTTT. Protein product: CASSMGLAGGTGELFF.

The V and J genes are TRBV6-5 and TRBJ1-6; the D is unclear. The V gene lost 2 bases and the J gene lost 6 bases, with 8 bases spanning the gap. This CDR3 spans 14 amino acids. CDR1 and CDR2 (germline): MNHEY, SVGAGI. The chain's CDR3 is CASSYRGPNSPLHF. The CDR3 coding sequence is TGTGCCAGCAGTTACCGGGGTCCTAATTCACCCCTCCACTTT.

V and J are TRBV14 and TRBJ1-1; 8 bases fit TRBD1. There are 13 residues in the CDR3. V lost 4 bases to trimming and J lost 4 bases; unmatched junction nucleotides: 2. Germline CDR1 reads SGHDN; CDR2 reads FVKESK. CDR3 sequence reads: CASSLDRGTEAFF. The CDR3 DNA is TGTGCCAGCAGCCTAGACAGGGGCACTGAAGCTTTCTTT.